This T cell receptor beta chain stems from a study of blood T cell repertoires in COVID-19. Background on the study: Sites in the United States, Italy and Spain provided acute and convalescent COVID-19 samples.

Profiled with immunoSEQ multiplex PCR; TCRdb holds only in-frame clones, not every one. The sample lists 150,000 to 200,000 clones; around 81% were seen once. Participant age was roughly 18 to 90 years, and participants resided in fewer than 25 US areas. The CDR3 extends over 12 amino acids. The ends were cut back, 1 base at V and 8 bases at J, with 8 bases in the middle. The V and J genes are TRBV12-3 or TRBV12-4 and TRBJ1-2; D remains unclear. The sample consisted of PBMCs or T cells enriched from blood (not recorded which). The source is a man in his forties who had recovered from COVID-19. The CDR3 DNA reads as TGTGCCAGCAGTTTAGGGGCTCGCGGCTACACCTTC. Protein: CASSLGARGYTF.